This TCR beta chain was sequenced in a study of shared clonotypes between healthy human individuals (dated by TCRdb to the early 2020s). Regarding the complete study: A few men and a couple of women, aged 18 to 49 years, made up the cohort. Per donor, three plates each were used for CD4 naive and CD4 memory, two for CD8 naive, and one for CD8 memory. Blood TCR repertoires of roughly 5 healthy adults were deeply sequenced to estimate repertoire size and the extent of clonotype sharing between individuals. Different laboratories and diverse techniques were used to prepare libraries and sequence TCR repertoires, to increase sequencing depth and limit assay-specific biases. Per donor, leukapheresis produced somewhere between about 0.94 and 8.9 billion PBMCs. Broad study findings and their caveats: Because the study included only a small number of donors, the genetic and exposure-history diversity represented was limited. Clonotypes shared by all four sorted-subset donors showed higher generation probabilities than non-shared clonotypes. Pairwise subsampling indicated that sequencing depth was expected to affect the degree of clonotype sharing among donors. When a handful of donors were compared, the shared fraction of clonotypes was about 5% for naive CD4, roughly 3.3% for naive CD8, roughly 2.5% for memory CD4, and 0.4% for memory CD8. Only blood was sampled, and tissue TCR repertoires likely differ from those in blood. Naive subsets generally had larger estimated clonotype richness than memory subsets did. Even with the large sequencing depth, rarefaction of the sorted-subset datasets indicated that sequencing was incomplete.

A word on this clone: Its specific antigen is unknown. There are no base qualities to consult, and no much larger clone falls within one base.

Using the deep immunoSEQ assay, TCR CDR3 regions were amplified from genomic DNA by multiplex PCR. Extracted genomic DNA from each cell subset was distributed evenly across all wells of several immunoSEQ 96-well plates, and each plate was treated as a replicate. Each replicate PCR for sorted subsets received roughly 200 ng genomic DNA, equal to some 32,000 T cell genomes. Purified libraries were quantified with a Qubit 3.0 fluorometer, sized on a Bioanalyzer 2100, and re-quantified with the KAPA Library Quantification kit. A separate single-read 150-cycle Illumina NextSeq 550 flow cell was used to sequence each immunoSEQ 96-well plate. The study's own analysis went as follows. Because only junctional sequences without quality scores were contained in the immunoSEQ output, filtering matching that applied to full-length reads could not be performed. To assign V/J genes and CDR3, sequences were annotated against IMGT germline references using PyIR, a Python wrapper for IgBLAST v1.9. Reads were removed for weak V/J assignments (E-value above 1e-6), missing CDR3, stop codons, out-of-frame junctions, or ambiguous translated residues. A V3J clonotype was defined by an identical inferred V gene, J gene, and CDR3 amino acid sequence. Percentage overlap between repertoires was calculated by dividing the number of shared unique clonotypes by the size of the smaller repertoire. Repertoire richness was assessed with RTK rarefaction, the Chao1 estimator, and Recon v2.1 estimates of unobserved clonotypes. OLGA was used to compute generation probabilities for all TCRbeta clonotypes that the gDNA method yielded from a handful of donors. In TCRdb, the immuneACCESS table is reduced to in-frame sequences with V and J assigned. These tables do not hold every clone; where another copy was compared, an unresolved V gene accounts for under half, and the others remain unexplained. The DNA was the basis for D and trimming; V, J and clone size are from that table. This sample lists fewer than 3 million clones; approximately 90% were detected once. Around 0.35% of the sample goes to the ten largest clones.

Healthy HIV-negative adults with no recently reported acute infections or vaccinations were included as donors. Every donor was a Caucasian adult residing in Nashville, Tennessee, USA. CD4+ T cells were enriched by magnetic negative selection; naive cells were then positively selected on CD45RA, and the negative fraction formed the memory subset. Blood was collected by leukapheresis, and PBMCs were isolated by Ficoll-Histopaque density gradient centrifugation and then cryopreserved in liquid nitrogen vapor phase. Purity and quantity of every magnetically sorted T cell population were checked by analytical flow cytometry. From each sorted fraction, genomic DNA was isolated and quantified by UV absorbance on a Nanodrop 2000c. The CDR3 runs 14 amino acids, cysteine and phenylalanine included. This entry keeps only the CDR3 DNA: 42 bases, framed from base 1. Relative to germline, V is 4 bases shorter and J is 1 base shorter, with 11 bases between their ends. In the germline V gene, CDR1 corresponds to SGHRS and CDR2 to YFSETQ.

Sequenced: naive CD4+ T cells from PBMCs. The label giving this sample's cell subset or site can be read as: CD45RA+ positively selected. The source of this sequence is a young man in good health. Some clones in this sample may be carry-over from other donors' samples. The receptor chain draws on TRBV5-1 and TRBJ1-2, with no confidently assigned D gene. The CDR3 reads as follows: CASSVDGVNYGYTF. The DNA sequence is TGCGCCAGCAGCGTGGACGGCGTTAACTATGGCTACACCTTC.